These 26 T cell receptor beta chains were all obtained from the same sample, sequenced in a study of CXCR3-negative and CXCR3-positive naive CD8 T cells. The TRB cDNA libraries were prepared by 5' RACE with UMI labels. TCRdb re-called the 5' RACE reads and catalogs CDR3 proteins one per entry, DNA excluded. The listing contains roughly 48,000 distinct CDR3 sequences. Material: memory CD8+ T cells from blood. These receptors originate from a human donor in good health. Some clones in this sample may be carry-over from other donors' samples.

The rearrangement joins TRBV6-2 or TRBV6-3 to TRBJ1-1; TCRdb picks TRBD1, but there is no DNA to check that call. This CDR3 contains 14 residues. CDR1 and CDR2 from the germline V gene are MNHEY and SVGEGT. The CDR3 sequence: CASSTGTGNTEAFF.

This CDR3 reads CATSGSSYGYTF. The chain links TRBV15 to TRBJ1-2. The CDR3 length is 12 residues. CDR1 and CDR2 (germline): LNHNV, YYDKDF (reference sequence).

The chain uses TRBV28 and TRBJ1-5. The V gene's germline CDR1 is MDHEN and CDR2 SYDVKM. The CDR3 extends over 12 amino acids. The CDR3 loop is CASSFGGPAQHF.

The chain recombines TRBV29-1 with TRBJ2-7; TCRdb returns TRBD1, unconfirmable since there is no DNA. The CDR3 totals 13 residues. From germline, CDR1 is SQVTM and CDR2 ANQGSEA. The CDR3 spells CSVYRGETYEQYF.

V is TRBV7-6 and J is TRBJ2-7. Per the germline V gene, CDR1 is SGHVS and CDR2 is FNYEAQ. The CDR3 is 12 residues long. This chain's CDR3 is CASSPAEYEQYF.

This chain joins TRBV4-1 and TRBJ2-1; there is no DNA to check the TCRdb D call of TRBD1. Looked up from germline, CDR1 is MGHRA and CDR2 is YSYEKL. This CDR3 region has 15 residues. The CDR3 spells CASRQGTGVYNEQFF.

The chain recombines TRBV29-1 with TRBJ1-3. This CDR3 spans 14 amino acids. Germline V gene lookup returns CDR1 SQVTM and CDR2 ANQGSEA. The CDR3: CSVTPAGSGNTIYF.

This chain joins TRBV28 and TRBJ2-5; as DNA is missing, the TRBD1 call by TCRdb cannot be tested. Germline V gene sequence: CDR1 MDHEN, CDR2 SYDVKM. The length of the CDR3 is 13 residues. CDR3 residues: CASYAGGGETQYF.

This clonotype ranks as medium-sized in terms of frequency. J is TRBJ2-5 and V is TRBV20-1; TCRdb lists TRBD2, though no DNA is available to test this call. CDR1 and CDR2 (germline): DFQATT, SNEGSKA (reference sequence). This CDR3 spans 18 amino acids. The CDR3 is CSARGGNRAQGPQETQYF.

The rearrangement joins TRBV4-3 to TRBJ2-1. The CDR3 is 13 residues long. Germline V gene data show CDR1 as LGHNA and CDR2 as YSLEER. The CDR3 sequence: CASSQDRFNEQFF.

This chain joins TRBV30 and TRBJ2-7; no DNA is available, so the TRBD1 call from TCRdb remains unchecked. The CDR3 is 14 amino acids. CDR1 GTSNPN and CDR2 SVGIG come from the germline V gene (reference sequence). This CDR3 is CAWVAGTGVYEQYF.

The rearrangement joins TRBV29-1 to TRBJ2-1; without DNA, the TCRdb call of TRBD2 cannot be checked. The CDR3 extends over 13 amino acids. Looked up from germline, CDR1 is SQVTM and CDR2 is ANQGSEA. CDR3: CSSSLGADNEQFF.

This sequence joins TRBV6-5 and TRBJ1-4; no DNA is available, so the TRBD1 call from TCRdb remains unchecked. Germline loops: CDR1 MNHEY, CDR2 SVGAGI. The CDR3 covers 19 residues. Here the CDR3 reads CASSYTGTGARATNEKLFF.

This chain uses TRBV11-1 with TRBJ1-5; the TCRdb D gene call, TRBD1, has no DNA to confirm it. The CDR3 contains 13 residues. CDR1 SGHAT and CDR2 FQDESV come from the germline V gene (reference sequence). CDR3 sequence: CASSAGNNQPQHF.

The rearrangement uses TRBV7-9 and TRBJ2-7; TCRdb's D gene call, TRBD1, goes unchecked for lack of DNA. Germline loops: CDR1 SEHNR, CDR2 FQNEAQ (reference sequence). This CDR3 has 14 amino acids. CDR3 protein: CASSFPDRLYEQYF.

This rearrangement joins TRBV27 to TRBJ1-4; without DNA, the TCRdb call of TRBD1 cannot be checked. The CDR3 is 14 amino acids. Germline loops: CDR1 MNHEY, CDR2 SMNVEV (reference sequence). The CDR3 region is CASSFEAQNEKLFF.

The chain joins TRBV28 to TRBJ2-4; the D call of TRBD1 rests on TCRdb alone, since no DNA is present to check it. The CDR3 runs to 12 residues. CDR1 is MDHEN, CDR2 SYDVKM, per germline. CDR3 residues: CASRTGENIQYF.

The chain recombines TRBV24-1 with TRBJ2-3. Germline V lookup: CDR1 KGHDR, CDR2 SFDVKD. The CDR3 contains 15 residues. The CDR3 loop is CATSDRGLGTDTQYF.

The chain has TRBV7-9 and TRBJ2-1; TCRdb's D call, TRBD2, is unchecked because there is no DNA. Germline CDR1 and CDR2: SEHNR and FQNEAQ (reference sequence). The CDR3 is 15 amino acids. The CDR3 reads CASSLGGLAANEQFF. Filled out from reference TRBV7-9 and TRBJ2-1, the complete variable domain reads DTGVSQNPRHKITKRGQNVTFRCDPISEHNRLYWYRQTLGQGPEFLTYFQNEAQLEKSRLLSDRFSAERPKGSFSTLEIQRTEQGDSAMYLCASSLGGLAANEQFFGPGTRLTVL.

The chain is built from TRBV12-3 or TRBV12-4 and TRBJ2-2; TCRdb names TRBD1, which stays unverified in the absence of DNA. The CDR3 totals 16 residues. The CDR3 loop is CASTRDGSLNTGELFF.

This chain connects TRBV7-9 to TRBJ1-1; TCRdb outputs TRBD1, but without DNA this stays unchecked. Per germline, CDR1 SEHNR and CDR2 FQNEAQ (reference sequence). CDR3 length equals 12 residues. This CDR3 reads CASSTGVTEAFF.

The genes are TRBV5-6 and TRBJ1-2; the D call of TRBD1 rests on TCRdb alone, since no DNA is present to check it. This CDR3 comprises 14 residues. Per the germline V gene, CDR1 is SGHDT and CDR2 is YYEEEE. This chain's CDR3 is CASSQGTGGYGYTF.

CDR3 in amino acids: CSARGGDAEAFF. The chain carries TRBV20-1 and TRBJ1-1; TCRdb calls TRBD1, which cannot be checked without DNA. Looked up from germline, CDR1 is DFQATT and CDR2 is SNEGSKA (reference sequence). The CDR3 is 12 residues long.

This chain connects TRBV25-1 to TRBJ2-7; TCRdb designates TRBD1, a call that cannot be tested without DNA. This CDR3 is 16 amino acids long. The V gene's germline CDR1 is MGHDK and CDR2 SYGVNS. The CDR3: CASSPPTGTRSYEQYF.

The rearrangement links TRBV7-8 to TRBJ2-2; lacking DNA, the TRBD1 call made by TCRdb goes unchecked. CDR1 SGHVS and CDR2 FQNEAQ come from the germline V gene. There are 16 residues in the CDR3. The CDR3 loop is CASSTRDRENTGELFF. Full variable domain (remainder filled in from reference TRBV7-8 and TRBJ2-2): GAGVSQSPRYKVAKRGQDVALRCDPISGHVSLFWYQQALGQGPEFLTYFQNEAQLDKSGLPSDRFFAERPEGSVSTLKIQRTQQEDSAVYLCASSTRDRENTGELFFGEGSRLTVL.

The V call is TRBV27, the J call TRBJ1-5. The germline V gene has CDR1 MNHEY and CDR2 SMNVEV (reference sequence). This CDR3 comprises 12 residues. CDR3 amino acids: CASSFSDQPQHF.